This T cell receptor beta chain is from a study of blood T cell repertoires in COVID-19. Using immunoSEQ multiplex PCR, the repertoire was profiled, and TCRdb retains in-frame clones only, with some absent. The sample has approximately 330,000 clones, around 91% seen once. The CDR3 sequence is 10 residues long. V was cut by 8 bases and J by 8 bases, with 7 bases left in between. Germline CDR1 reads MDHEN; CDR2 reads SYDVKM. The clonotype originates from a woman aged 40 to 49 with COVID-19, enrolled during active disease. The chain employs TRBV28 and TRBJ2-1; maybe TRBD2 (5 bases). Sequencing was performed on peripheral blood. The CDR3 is CASAGYEQFF. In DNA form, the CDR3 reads TGTGCCAGCGCGGGCTATGAGCAGTTCTTC. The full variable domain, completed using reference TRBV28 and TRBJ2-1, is DVKVTQSSRYLVKRTGEKVFLECVQDMDHENMFWYRQDPGLGLRLIYFSYDVKMKEKGDIPEGYSVSREKKERFSLILESASTNQTSMYLCASAGYEQFFGPGTRLTVL.